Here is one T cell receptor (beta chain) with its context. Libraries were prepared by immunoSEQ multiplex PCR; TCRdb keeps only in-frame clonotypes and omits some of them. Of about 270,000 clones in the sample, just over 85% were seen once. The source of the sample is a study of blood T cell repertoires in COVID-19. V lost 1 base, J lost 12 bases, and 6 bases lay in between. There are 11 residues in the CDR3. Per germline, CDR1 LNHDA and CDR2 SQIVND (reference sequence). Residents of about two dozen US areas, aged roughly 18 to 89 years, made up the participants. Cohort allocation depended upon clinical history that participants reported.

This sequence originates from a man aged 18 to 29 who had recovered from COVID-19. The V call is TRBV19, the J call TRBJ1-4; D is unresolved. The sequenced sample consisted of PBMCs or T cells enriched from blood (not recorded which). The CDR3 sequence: CASSIGGELFF. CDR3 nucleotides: TGTGCCAGTAGTATAGGCGGGGAACTGTTTTTT.